In this sample, the clone carrying this T cell receptor beta chain turned up a few times. This CDR3 region has 14 residues. V dropped 4 bases and J dropped 4; count of bases not matched to a gene: 2. The germline V gene has CDR1 SNHLY and CDR2 FYNNEI. TCRdb's copy holds only in-frame clones and misses some; the assay was immunoSEQ multiplex PCR. This table has under 110,000 clones, under 95% appearing once. This specimen comes from a study of T cell changes during pregnancy in multiple sclerosis. The chain has TRBV2 and TRBJ1-1; 11 positions agree with TRBD1. Sequences were derived from peripheral blood, sampled after pregnancy. The TCR comes from a female donor with multiple sclerosis, enrolled in a pregnancy study. The CDR3 sequence is CASSVDRGLTEAFF. CDR3 DNA sequence: TGTGCCAGCAGTGTGGACAGGGGGCTCACTGAAGCTTTCTTT.